These 24 T cell receptor beta chains were all obtained from the same sample, sequenced in a study of blood T cell repertoires in COVID-19. Using immunoSEQ multiplex PCR, the repertoire was profiled, and TCRdb retains in-frame clones only, with some absent. The sample carries over 150,000 clones, around four fifths recorded once. Sequencing was done on a sample of peripheral blood. The receptors stem from an older woman with acute or convalescent COVID-19.

This rearrangement joins TRBV2 to TRBJ1-5, with D maybe TRBD1 (6 bases). The germline gives CDR1 SNHLY, CDR2 FYNNEI. The V end was cut by 6 bases, the J end by 3 bases, with 9 bases between. The CDR3 runs 13 residues. The CDR3 is CASRRTVNQPQHF. In DNA form, the CDR3 reads TGTGCCAGCAGGCGGACAGTCAATCAGCCCCAGCATTTT.

The chain is built from TRBV15 and TRBJ2-1; a possible D gene is TRBD2 (5 bases). V dropped 5 bases and J dropped 3 bases, with 17 bases sitting between them. Looked up from germline, CDR1 is LNHNV and CDR2 is YYDKDF (reference sequence). The CDR3 has 16 residues. DNA for the CDR3: TGTGCCACCAGCGGTTCCAGTAGCGTGGTCTACAATGAGCAGTTCTTC. It specifies CATSGSSSVVYNEQFF.

The V call is TRBV30, the J call TRBJ1-6; 7 nucleotides line up with TRBD1. Germline V CDR1 and CDR2: GTSNPN, SVGIG (reference sequence). This CDR3 has 17 residues. V was pared by 1 base and J by 0 bases, with 6 bases of the junction left unmatched. The CDR3 is CAWSGTGRFSYNSPLHF. The CDR3 DNA follows: TGTGCCTGGAGTGGGACAGGCAGATTCTCCTATAATTCACCCCTCCACTTT.

CDR3 loop: CASSRGGANYGYTF. The CDR3 DNA follows: TGTGCCAGCAGCCGGGGAGGGGCTAACTATGGCTACACCTTC. J is TRBJ1-2 and V is TRBV6-5; the D gene is possibly TRBD1 (5 bases). Germline V gives CDR1 MNHEY, CDR2 SVGAGI. V was clipped by 6 bases and J by 0 bases, with 11 bases between them. The CDR3 covers 14 residues.

This sequence joins TRBV2 and TRBJ2-7; 8 bases map to TRBD1. The CDR3 sequence is 14 residues long. Germline lookup yields CDR1 SNHLY and CDR2 FYNNEI. Losses at the gene ends were 3 bases for V and 0 bases for J; bases not matched to a gene: 1. CDR3 nucleotide sequence: TGTGCCAGCAGTGAGGACAGGGCCTCCTACGAGCAGTACTTC. Its translation is CASSEDRASYEQYF.

The chain couples TRBV19 to TRBJ1-5; 8 positions match TRBD1. V lost 5 bases to trimming and J lost 0 bases; unmatched junction nucleotides: 6. Per the germline V gene, CDR1 is LNHDA and CDR2 is SQIVND (reference sequence). The CDR3 has 16 amino acids. The CDR3: CASSPQDRVSNQPQHF. The CDR3 bases are TGTGCCAGTAGTCCTCAGGACAGGGTTAGCAATCAGCCCCAGCATTTT. Combining the CDR3 with reference TRBV19 and TRBJ1-5 gives the whole variable domain DGGITQSPKYLFRKEGQNVTLSCEQNLNHDAMYWYRQDPGQGLRLIYYSQIVNDFQKGDIAEGYSVSREKKESFPLTVTSAQKNPTAFYLCASSPQDRVSNQPQHFGDGTRLSIL.

The V call is TRBV10-2, the J call TRBJ1-5; TRBD1 matches 7 bases. Germline CDR1 and CDR2: WSHSY and SAAADI. V lost 7 bases, J lost 3 bases, and 3 bases stayed unmatched. This CDR3 has 13 residues. The CDR3 loop reads CASTGQVNQPQHF. DNA of the CDR3: TGCGCCAGCACCGGACAGGTCAATCAGCCCCAGCATTTT.

The chain combines TRBV18 with TRBJ2-1; 11 nucleotides align to TRBD2. The CDR3 length is 19 residues. Germline assignment: CDR1 KGHSH and CDR2 LQKENI. The J segment lost 0 bases and the V segment lost 1 base, leaving 8 bases of the junction unmatched. For the CDR3, the DNA is TGTGCCAGCTCACCACTTATTAGCGGGGGGGCAAGCTCCTACAATGAGCAGTTCTTC. It is translated as CASSPLISGGASSYNEQFF.

The chain recombines TRBV5-1 with TRBJ2-2; weak D call: TRBD1 (5 bases). Germline values: CDR1 SGHRS, CDR2 YFSETQ. The CDR3 length is 15 residues. V lost 0 bases, J lost 1 base, and 7 bases lay in between. CDR3 nucleotide sequence: TGCGCCAGCAGCTTGGCGCAGGGGAACACCGGGGAGCTGTTTTTT. Protein sequence: CASSLAQGNTGELFF.

The gene calls are TRBV12-3 or TRBV12-4 and TRBJ2-5, with 7 bases matching TRBD2. V was clipped by 5 bases and J by 7 bases; unmatched bases: 7. The CDR3 has 13 residues. CDR3: CASSGRGGRTQYF. The CDR3 coding sequence is TGTGCCAGCAGTGGACGGGGAGGGCGGACCCAGTACTTC.

This chain links TRBV12-3 or TRBV12-4 with TRBJ1-4, with a tentative D call TRBD1 (6 bases). The CDR3 consists of 13 residues. Trimming cost V 8 bases and J 7 bases, with 14 bases left between them. The CDR3 sequence: CASGDRSGEKLFF. For the CDR3, the DNA is TGTGCCAGCGGTGACAGGTCCGGTGAAAAACTGTTTTTT.

The rearrangement links TRBV27 to TRBJ2-2; possible D gene TRBD1, 6 bases. Germline CDR1 MNHEY, CDR2 SMNVEV (reference sequence). This CDR3 region has 17 residues. Deletions cut 3 bases from V and 6 bases from J, with 20 bases between. In DNA form, the CDR3 reads TGTGCCAGCAGTTTGACGACAGGTCCCTTACGGGCCGGGGAGCTGTTTTTT. Translation gives CASSLTTGPLRAGELFF.

The chain combines TRBV15 with TRBJ2-2; 10 positions match TRBD2. V lost 6 bases and J lost 4; bases outside the gene matches: 8. Germline V gives CDR1 LNHNV, CDR2 YYDKDF (reference sequence). The CDR3 contains 16 residues. CDR3 loop: CATSRSSGGSTGELFF. The CDR3, as DNA: TGTGCCACCAGTAGGAGTAGCGGGGGGTCCACCGGGGAGCTGTTTTTT.

The chain combines TRBV14 with TRBJ2-1, with D possibly matching TRBD2 (5 bases). Per germline, CDR1 SGHDN and CDR2 FVKESK. Trimming took 1 base from V and 0 from J, leaving 10 bases between them. The length of the CDR3 is 16 residues. For the CDR3, the DNA is TGTGCCAGCAGCCAAGTACGAGGGAGCTCCTACAATGAGCAGTTCTTC. Protein product: CASSQVRGSSYNEQFF.

This chain links TRBV24-1 with TRBJ1-3; the D gene is possibly TRBD1 (5 bases). The CDR3 length is 17 residues. The germline V gene encodes CDR1 KGHDR and CDR2 SFDVKD. Trimming stripped 4 bases from V and 4 bases from J, with 19 bases between. CDR3 nucleotide sequence: TGTGCCACCAGTGACCCCCAGGGATCACGGGCGGGAAACACCATATATTTT. Protein product: CATSDPQGSRAGNTIYF.

CDR3 amino acids: CASTSLGDSSYEQYF. CDR3 DNA: TGTGCCAGCACCTCTCTCGGGGACAGCTCCTACGAGCAGTACTTC. V usage is TRBV5-6 and J usage is TRBJ2-7; 7 nucleotides align to TRBD1. The CDR3 is 15 amino acids. Germline assignment: CDR1 SGHDT and CDR2 YYEEEE. V gave up 6 bases and J gave up 0 bases; unmatched junction bases: 9.

V gene TRBV7-9 combines with J gene TRBJ1-2; 7 bases are a match to TRBD1. The CDR3 is 16 amino acids. The V gene's germline CDR1 is SEHNR and CDR2 FQNEAQ (reference sequence). With 1 base clipped from V and 1 base from J, the junction kept 6 bases outside the gene matches. This CDR3 reads CASSLVRGTDNYGYTF. As DNA, the CDR3 is TGTGCCAGCAGCTTAGTTAGAGGGACAGATAACTATGGCTACACCTTC.

This clone appeared a single time. The genes are TRBV20-1 and TRBJ1-1; D gene ambiguous. Germline lookup yields CDR1 DFQATT and CDR2 SNEGSKA (reference sequence). The CDR3 has 12 residues. V lost 3 bases to trimming and J lost 3 bases, with 8 bases between them. The CDR3 coding sequence is TGCAGTGCTAGTGGGCGGGACACTGAAGCTTTCTTT. Its translation is CSASGRDTEAFF.

This chain uses TRBV28 with TRBJ2-2; D perhaps matches TRBD1 (5 bases). The CDR3 consists of 13 residues. CDR1 MDHEN and CDR2 SYDVKM come from the germline V gene. Trimming shortened V by 6 bases and J by 11 bases, and 16 bases separated the two germline ends. The CDR3 region is CASRGAGSRELFF. CDR3 nucleotides: TGTGCCAGCAGAGGGGCAGGGTCCAGAGAGCTGTTTTTT.

The chain links TRBV28 to TRBJ2-5; tentatively, D is TRBD1 (6 bases). V lost 6 bases to trimming and J lost 7 bases, with 18 bases between them. Germline V CDR1 and CDR2: MDHEN, SYDVKM. The length of the CDR3 is 14 residues. The CDR3 bases are TGTGCCAGCAGCGCGGACAGTCCTGGGGGGACCCAGTACTTC. Translation gives CASSADSPGGTQYF.

V is TRBV15 and J is TRBJ1-2; 8 nucleotides align to TRBD1. V was pared by 5 bases and J by 4 bases, with 15 bases of the junction left unmatched. CDR1 and CDR2 from the germline V gene are LNHNV and YYDKDF (reference sequence). The CDR3 is 17 amino acids. The CDR3: CATSGGMTGDEGYGYTF. The CDR3 DNA reads as TGTGCCACCAGCGGAGGAATGACAGGGGACGAAGGCTATGGCTACACCTTC.

The V call is TRBV5-5, the J call TRBJ2-1; 8 bases line up with TRBD2. This CDR3 spans 15 amino acids. Germline V gene data show CDR1 as SGHKS and CDR2 as YYEKEE (reference sequence). The junction had 10 bases not matched to a gene; V was cut back by 7 bases and J by 4 bases. CDR3 loop: CASQPGGGLYNEQFF. CDR3 sequence (DNA): TGTGCCAGCCAGCCGGGGGGGGGCCTTTACAATGAGCAGTTCTTC.

The chain combines TRBV29-1 with TRBJ2-1, with D possibly TRBD2 on 6 matching bases. The length of the CDR3 is 13 residues. V lost 5 bases and J lost 0, with 8 bases in between. From germline, CDR1 is SQVTM and CDR2 ANQGSEA. CDR3 coding DNA: TGCAGCGTTTGGGGAGGCTCCTACAATGAGCAGTTCTTC. Translation gives CSVWGGSYNEQFF.

This chain uses TRBV11-2 with TRBJ2-6; tentative D call: TRBD1 (5 bases). V was shortened by 0 bases and J by 3 bases, with 6 bases between the two germline ends. CDR3 length equals 15 residues. Germline-derived CDR1 and CDR2 are SGHAT and FQNNGV. The DNA for the CDR3 is TGTGCCAGCAGCTTAGAGGGGCTTGGGGCCAACGTCCTGACTTTC. Amino acid sequence: CASSLEGLGANVLTF. Based on the CDR3 plus reference TRBV11-2 and TRBJ2-6, the full variable domain is EAGVAQSPRYKIIEKRQSVAFWCNPISGHATLYWYQQILGQGPKLLIQFQNNGVVDDSQLPKDRFSAERLKGVDSTLKIQPAKLEDSAVYLCASSLEGLGANVLTFGAGSRLTVL.